This note documents a single T cell receptor (beta chain) sequence. The target antigen is unknown. The data originate from a study of graft-versus-host responses after intestinal transplantation. Study summary: For 2 to 4 years after anti-thymocyte globulin induction, all recipients took tacrolimus and steroids.

CDR1 SGHDT and CDR2 YYEEEE come from the germline V gene. This CDR3 contains 18 residues. Unmatched junction bases numbered 12, after V lost 4 bases and J lost 3 bases. Sequencing was performed with immunoSEQ multiplex PCR; in TCRdb, only in-frame clones are kept and a portion is missing. The sample contains about 120,000 clones, approximately 90% of which appear only once. Broader study findings: Recipient marrow contained GvH clones, some of which appeared first in ileum or blood.

The source was unstimulated CD4+ T cells sorted from spleen or lymph node cells, collected before intestinal transplant. This clonotype was obtained from a human donor who received an intestinal transplant. The chain carries TRBV5-6 and TRBJ2-4; TRBD2 matches 11 bases. CDR3 sequence (DNA): TGTGCCAGCAGCGTGGGACTAGCGGTACCCTGGGGCAAAAACATTCAGTACTTC. Translation: CASSVGLAVPWGKNIQYF.